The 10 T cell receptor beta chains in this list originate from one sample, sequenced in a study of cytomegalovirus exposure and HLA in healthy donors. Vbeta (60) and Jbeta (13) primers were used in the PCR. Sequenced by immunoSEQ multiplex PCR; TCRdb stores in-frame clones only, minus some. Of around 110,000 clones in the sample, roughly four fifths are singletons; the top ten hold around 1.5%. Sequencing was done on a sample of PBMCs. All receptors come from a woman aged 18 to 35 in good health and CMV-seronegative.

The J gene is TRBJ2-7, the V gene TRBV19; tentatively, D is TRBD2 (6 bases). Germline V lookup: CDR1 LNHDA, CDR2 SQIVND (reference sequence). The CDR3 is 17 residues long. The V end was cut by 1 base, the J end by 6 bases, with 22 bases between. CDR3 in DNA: TGTGCCAGTAGTATAGTTGGACCGGACTACGCCCCGGGCGAGCAGTACTTC. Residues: CASSIVGPDYAPGEQYF.

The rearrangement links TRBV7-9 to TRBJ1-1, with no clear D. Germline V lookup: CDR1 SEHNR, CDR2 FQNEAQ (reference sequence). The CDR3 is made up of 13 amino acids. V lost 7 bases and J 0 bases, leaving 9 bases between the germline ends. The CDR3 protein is CASTLGVNTEAFF. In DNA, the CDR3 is TGTGCCAGCACTCTGGGAGTGAACACTGAAGCTTTCTTT.

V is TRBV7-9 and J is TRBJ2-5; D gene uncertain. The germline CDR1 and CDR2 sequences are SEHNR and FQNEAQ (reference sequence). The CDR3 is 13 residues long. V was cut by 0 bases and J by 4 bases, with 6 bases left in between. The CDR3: CASSLANTETQYF. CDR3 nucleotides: TGTGCCAGCAGCTTAGCCAACACAGAGACCCAGTACTTC.

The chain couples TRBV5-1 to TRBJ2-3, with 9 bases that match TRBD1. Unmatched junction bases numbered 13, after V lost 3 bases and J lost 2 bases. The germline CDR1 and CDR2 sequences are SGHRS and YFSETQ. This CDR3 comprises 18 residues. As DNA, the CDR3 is TGCGCCAGCAGCTCCCCTGTATTGGGACAGGGTGACACAGATACGCAGTATTTT. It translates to CASSSPVLGQGDTDTQYF.

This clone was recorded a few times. CDR3 DNA sequence: TGTGCCAGCAGCGTACAGGGTATTGGCAATCAGCCCCAGCATTTT. Translation: CASSVQGIGNQPQHF. This chain joins TRBV5-4 and TRBJ1-5; TRBD1 might be the D (6 bases). Germline lookup yields CDR1 SGHNT and CDR2 YYREEE (reference sequence). The V gene lost 4 bases and the J gene lost 2 bases, with 13 bases spanning the gap. There are 15 residues in the CDR3. The full variable domain, completed using reference TRBV5-4 and TRBJ1-5, is ETGVTQSPTHLIKTRGQQVTLRCSSQSGHNTVSWYQQALGQGPQFIFQYYREEENGRGNFPPRFSGLQFPNYSSELNVNALELDDSALYLCASSVQGIGNQPQHFGDGTRLSIL.

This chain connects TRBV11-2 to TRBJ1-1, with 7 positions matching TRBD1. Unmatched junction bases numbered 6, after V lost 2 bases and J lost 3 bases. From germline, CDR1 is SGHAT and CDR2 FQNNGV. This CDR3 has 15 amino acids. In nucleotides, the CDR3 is TGTGCCAGCAGCTTATGGACAGGTTGGGACACTGAAGCTTTCTTT. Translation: CASSLWTGWDTEAFF.

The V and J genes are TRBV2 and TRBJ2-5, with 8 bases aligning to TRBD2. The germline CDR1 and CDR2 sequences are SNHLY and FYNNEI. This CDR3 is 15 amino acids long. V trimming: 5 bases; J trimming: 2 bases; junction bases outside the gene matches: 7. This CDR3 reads CASSLSGIPQETQYF. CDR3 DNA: TGTGCCAGCAGTCTTAGCGGGATCCCTCAAGAGACCCAGTACTTC. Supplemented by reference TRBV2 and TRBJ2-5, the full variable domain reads EPEVTQTPSHQVTQMGQEVILRCVPISNHLYFYWYRQILGQKVEFLVSFYNNEISEKSEIFDDQFSVERPDGSNFTLKIRSTKLEDSAMYFCASSLSGIPQETQYFGPGTRLLVL.

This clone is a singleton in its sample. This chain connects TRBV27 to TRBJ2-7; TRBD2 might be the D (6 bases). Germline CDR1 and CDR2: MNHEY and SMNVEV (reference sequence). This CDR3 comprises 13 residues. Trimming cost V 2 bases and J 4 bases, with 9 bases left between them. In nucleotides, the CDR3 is TGTGCCAGCAGTTTACTCGGAGGGTACGAGCAGTACTTC. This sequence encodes CASSLLGGYEQYF.

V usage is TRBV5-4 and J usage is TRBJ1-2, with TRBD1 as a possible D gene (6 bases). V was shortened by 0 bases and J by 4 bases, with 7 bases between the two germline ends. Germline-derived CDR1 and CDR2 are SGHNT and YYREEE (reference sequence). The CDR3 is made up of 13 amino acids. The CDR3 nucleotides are TGTGCCAGCAGCTTGGAAGGGGGCTATGGCTACACCTTC. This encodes CASSLEGGYGYTF.

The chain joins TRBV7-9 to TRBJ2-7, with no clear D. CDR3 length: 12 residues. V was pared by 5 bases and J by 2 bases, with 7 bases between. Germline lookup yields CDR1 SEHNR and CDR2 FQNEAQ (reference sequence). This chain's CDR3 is CASSRETYEQYF. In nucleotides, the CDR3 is TGTGCCAGCAGCCGAGAGACCTACGAGCAGTACTTC.